The 14 T cell receptor beta chains reported below all come from one sample, sequenced in a study of identical twins. TCRdb passed the 5' RACE reads through MiXCR, listing each CDR3 protein once. The sample holds approximately 620,000 distinct CDR3 sequences, 8% to 9% seen once. These data also featured in a second study, about yellow fever vaccine responses in identical twins.

Sequenced material: PBMCs. The receptors here all came from a woman aged 18-29 years in good health.

There are many counts of this clonotype. The chain joins TRBV12-3 or TRBV12-4 to TRBJ2-7; D not resolved. The CDR3 runs 14 residues. The V end lost 6 bases, the J end lost 3 bases, and 15 bases lay between the germline ends. As DNA, the CDR3 is TGTGCCAGCAGCCCCTTTGGCAGGCTCTACGAGCAGTACTTC. This sequence encodes CASSPFGRLYEQYF.

This clonotype was detected only a few times. This rearrangement joins TRBV7-8 to TRBJ1-6, with D possibly matching TRBD1 (5 bases). CDR1 and CDR2 (germline): SGHVS, FQNEAQ. The length of the CDR3 is 16 residues. Trimming took off 5 bases at V and 7 bases at J, with 18 bases between the two ends. CDR3 bases: TGTGCCAGCAGCCCTTATGACGGGGGTGTAAATTCACCCCTCCACTTT. It encodes CASSPYDGGVNSPLHF.

The CDR3 DNA follows: TGTGCCAGCAGCTTACCGGGACAGGGAGGTTACAATGAGCAGTTCTTC. This codes for CASSLPGQGGYNEQFF. The chain is built from TRBV7-9 and TRBJ2-1; 9 positions match TRBD1. This CDR3 region has 16 residues. Per germline, CDR1 SEHNR and CDR2 FQNEAQ (reference sequence). V lost 2 bases, J lost 4 bases, and 6 bases stayed unmatched.

This clonotype occurred a few times. This rearrangement joins TRBV4-2 to TRBJ2-2, with 10 nucleotides matching TRBD2. V trimming: 1 base; J trimming: 5 bases; junction bases outside the gene matches: 7. The V gene's germline CDR1 is LGHNA and CDR2 YNFKEQ. This CDR3 contains 17 residues. The CDR3 region has the DNA TGTGCCAGCAGCCAAGGGGAGCGGGGGGGGTCGACCGGGGAGCTGTTTTTT. It translates to CASSQGERGGSTGELFF.

This clonotype has a count of ten or more. The junction does not match germline at one end; this may be a read error. The chain links TRBV12-3 or TRBV12-4 to TRBJ2-1, with D uncertain. This CDR3 is 11 amino acids long. This CDR3 is CASSLAGNVQF. In DNA form, the CDR3 reads TGTGCCAGCAGTTTAGCGGGCAACGTCCAATTC.

This clonotype appeared a few times. The chain combines TRBV9 with TRBJ2-2; 10 bases are a match to TRBD1. V lost 0 bases and J lost 4; bases outside the gene matches: 3. There are 16 residues in the CDR3. The germline gives CDR1 SGDLS, CDR2 YYNGEE. DNA for the CDR3: TGTGCCAGCAGCGTAGTTTGGACAGGGGGCACCGGGGAGCTGTTTTTT. Translating gives CASSVVWTGGTGELFF. Complete variable domain (other parts from reference TRBV9 and TRBJ2-2): DSGVTQTPKHLITATGQRVTLRCSPRSGDLSVYWYQQSLDQGLQFLIQYYNGEERAKGNILERFSAQQFPDLHSELNLSSLELGDSALYFCASSVVWTGGTGELFFGEGSRLTVL.

With respect to this clonotype: A clone one base away is much larger, so this may be a read error. The rearrangement links TRBV6-1 to TRBJ2-1; 13 bases are shared with TRBD2. The CDR3 has 15 residues. From germline, CDR1 is MNHNS and CDR2 SASEGT. Written as DNA, the CDR3 is TGTGCCAGCAGACTACTAGCGGGAGGGCACAATGTGCAGTTCTTC. It is translated as CASRLLAGGHNVQFF.

The rearrangement uses TRBV14 and TRBJ2-7; D not certain. The CDR3 covers 13 residues. Germline CDR1 SGHDN, CDR2 FVKESK. V dropped 1 base and J dropped 2 bases, with 6 bases sitting between them. CDR3 sequence reads: CASSQAVTYEQYF. The CDR3, as DNA: TGTGCCAGCAGCCAAGCAGTAACCTACGAGCAGTACTTC.

The table lists this clonotype with a few counts. The chain is built from TRBV3-1 and TRBJ1-2; unclear D gene. V was shortened by 6 bases and J by 2 bases, with 13 bases between the two germline ends. The CDR3 runs to 14 residues. Germline V lookup: CDR1 LGHDT, CDR2 YNNKEL (reference sequence). CDR3 in amino acids: CASSRGNANYGYTF. As DNA, the CDR3 is TGTGCCAGCAGTCGCGGGAACGCCAACTATGGCTACACCTTC.

This clonotype was picked up many times. The chain couples TRBV6-5 to TRBJ2-3; the D is unclear. Germline assignment: CDR1 MNHEY and CDR2 SVGAGI. V lost 0 bases to trimming and J lost 1 base, with 11 bases between them. The CDR3 covers 16 residues. In DNA, the CDR3 is TGTGCCAGCAGTTACTCCTGCCTCTCCTGCACAGATACGCAGTATTTT. Its protein is CASSYSCLSCTDTQYF.

CDR3 sequence reads: CASSLPPSQYF. CDR3 DNA: TGTGCCAGCAGTCTCCCACCTTCGCAGTATTTT. The J gene is TRBJ2-3, the V gene TRBV27; D gene unclear. Germline values: CDR1 MNHEY, CDR2 SMNVEV (reference sequence). The CDR3 runs to 11 residues. V gave up 5 bases and J gave up 10 bases, with 10 bases separating them.

This clonotype was counted ten times or more. V is TRBV18 and J is TRBJ2-7; possibly TRBD2 for D (5 bases). Germline V CDR1 and CDR2: KGHSH, LQKENI. Trimming stripped 4 bases from V and 1 base from J, with 17 bases between. This CDR3 comprises 16 residues. The DNA for the CDR3 is TGTGCCAGCTCACTGCCCCCCCAGCGGTTTTCCTACGAGCAGTACTTC. It codes for CASSLPPQRFSYEQYF.

V is TRBV6-2 or TRBV6-3 and J is TRBJ2-7, with 7 bases lining up with TRBD1. V lost 5 bases to trimming and J lost 4 bases; unmatched junction nucleotides: 14. CDR3 length: 16 residues. Germline CDR1 reads MNHEY; CDR2 reads SVGEGT. The CDR3 DNA is TGTGCCAGCAGTCCCTACCGGGACAGCGACAGATACGAGCAGTACTTC. This gives the protein CASSPYRDSDRYEQYF.

This clonotype was observed a handful of times. The rearrangement uses TRBV2 and TRBJ2-7; 7 positions agree with TRBD2. The CDR3 is 15 residues long. Trimming took 5 bases from V and 0 from J; bases not matched to a gene: 7. Germline assignment: CDR1 SNHLY and CDR2 FYNNEI. The CDR3 bases are TGTGCCAGCAGTAACTTCCGGGACTACTCCTACGAGCAGTACTTC. Residues: CASSNFRDYSYEQYF.